This TCR beta chain was identified in a study of cytomegalovirus exposure and HLA in healthy donors. 13 Jbeta primers and 60 Vbeta primers were used for the PCR. The table came from immunoSEQ multiplex PCR; TCRdb's copy has only in-frame clones and leaves some out. Among 100,000 or so clones listed, approximately 68% were seen once. This CDR3 spans 15 amino acids. Trimming took 5 bases from V and 3 from J, leaving 15 bases between them. Germline CDR1 SGHTA, CDR2 FQGTGA. The chain links TRBV7-3 to TRBJ2-3; tentative D call: TRBD2 (6 bases). The sample taken for sequencing was PBMCs. The TCR comes from a woman aged 18-29 years in good health and CMV-seropositive. CDR3 coding DNA: TGTGCCAGCAGCAGTACTCCGGGACTGACAGATACGCAGTATTTT. Protein sequence: CASSSTPGLTDTQYF.